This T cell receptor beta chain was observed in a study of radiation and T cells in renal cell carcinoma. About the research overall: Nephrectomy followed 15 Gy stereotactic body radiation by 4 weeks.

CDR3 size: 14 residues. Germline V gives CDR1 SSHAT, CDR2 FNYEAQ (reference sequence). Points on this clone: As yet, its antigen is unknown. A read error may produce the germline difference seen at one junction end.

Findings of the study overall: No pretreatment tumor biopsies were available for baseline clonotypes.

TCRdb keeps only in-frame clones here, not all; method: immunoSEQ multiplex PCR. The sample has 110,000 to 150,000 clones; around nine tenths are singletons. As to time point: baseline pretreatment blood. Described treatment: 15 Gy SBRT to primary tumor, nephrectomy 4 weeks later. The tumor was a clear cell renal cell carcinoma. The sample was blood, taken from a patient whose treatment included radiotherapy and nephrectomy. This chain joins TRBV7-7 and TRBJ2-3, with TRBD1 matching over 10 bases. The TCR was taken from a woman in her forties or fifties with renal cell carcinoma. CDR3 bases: TGTGCTAGCAGCTTAGGACAGGGGGCAGATACGCAGTATTTT. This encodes CASSLGQGADTQYF.